These 7 T cell receptor beta chains were all obtained from the same sample, sequenced in a study of identical twins. TCRdb re-analysed the 5' RACE reads in MiXCR, keeping a single row per CDR3 protein. This table has hundreds of thousands of distinct CDR3 sequences, approximately 6.1% appearing once. Sequenced: naive T cells sorted from blood. The receptor set was obtained from a man younger than 35 in good health.

This clonotype has just a few counts. The genes are TRBV13 and TRBJ2-7; a possible D gene is TRBD1 (6 bases). The germline V gene has CDR1 PRHDT and CDR2 FYEKMQ (reference sequence). V dropped 4 bases and J dropped 6 bases, with 10 bases sitting between them. The CDR3 loop spans 12 amino acids. CDR3 in amino acids: CASSSGQSEQYF. The CDR3 region has the DNA TGTGCCAGCAGCTCCGGACAGTCCGAGCAGTACTTC.

The V call is TRBV12-3 or TRBV12-4, the J call TRBJ2-5; no definite D call. The CDR3 sequence is 12 residues long. Trimming pared 5 bases from V and 5 bases from J, leaving 9 bases between. The CDR3 sequence: CASSLHVETQYF. The DNA of the CDR3 is TGTGCCAGCAGTCTCCATGTGGAGACCCAGTACTTC.

This clonotype was counted many times. V gene TRBV10-3 combines with J gene TRBJ2-3, with D hard to call. The CDR3 contains 12 residues. V was cut by 7 bases and J by 5 bases, with 10 bases left in between. The germline V gene encodes CDR1 ENHRY and CDR2 SYGVKD. The CDR3 protein is CAIMGWGDTQYF. CDR3 nucleotide sequence: TGTGCCATCATGGGATGGGGAGATACGCAGTATTTT.

This clonotype came up many times. This chain uses TRBV4-2 with TRBJ2-1; D is perhaps TRBD2 (5 bases). Germline V CDR1 and CDR2: LGHNA, YNFKEQ. This CDR3 has 15 residues. The V end was cut by 1 base, the J end by 0 bases, with 7 bases between. CDR3 in DNA: TGTGCCAGCAGCCAAGTAGCGCTCTCCTACAATGAGCAGTTCTTC. Translated, it gives CASSQVALSYNEQFF.

The chain joins TRBV24-1 to TRBJ2-5; D uncertain. The CDR3 runs 16 residues. The germline V gene encodes CDR1 KGHDR and CDR2 SFDVKD. Trimming shortened V by 0 bases and J by 6 bases, and 16 bases separated the two germline ends. The CDR3 protein is CATSDLNERPVKTQYF. The CDR3 bases are TGTGCCACCAGTGATTTGAACGAGCGTCCGGTGAAGACCCAGTACTTC.

J is TRBJ2-7 and V is TRBV5-1; D unclear. Germline values: CDR1 SGHRS, CDR2 YFSETQ. V lost 1 base and J 5 bases, leaving 13 bases between the germline ends. CDR3 length equals 14 residues. The CDR3 protein is CASSLNTGNHEQYV. The CDR3 bases are TGCGCCAGCAGCTTGAATACTGGGAACCACGAGCAGTACGTC.

This chain joins TRBV11-2 and TRBJ2-7; D is perhaps TRBD1 (5 bases). With 5 bases removed from V and 3 bases from J, the gap between germline ends came to 11 bases. Germline V gives CDR1 SGHAT, CDR2 FQNNGV. The CDR3 length is 13 residues. CDR3 sequence reads: CASSPWTSYEQYV. DNA of the CDR3: TGTGCCAGCAGCCCATGGACAAGCTACGAGCAGTACGTC.